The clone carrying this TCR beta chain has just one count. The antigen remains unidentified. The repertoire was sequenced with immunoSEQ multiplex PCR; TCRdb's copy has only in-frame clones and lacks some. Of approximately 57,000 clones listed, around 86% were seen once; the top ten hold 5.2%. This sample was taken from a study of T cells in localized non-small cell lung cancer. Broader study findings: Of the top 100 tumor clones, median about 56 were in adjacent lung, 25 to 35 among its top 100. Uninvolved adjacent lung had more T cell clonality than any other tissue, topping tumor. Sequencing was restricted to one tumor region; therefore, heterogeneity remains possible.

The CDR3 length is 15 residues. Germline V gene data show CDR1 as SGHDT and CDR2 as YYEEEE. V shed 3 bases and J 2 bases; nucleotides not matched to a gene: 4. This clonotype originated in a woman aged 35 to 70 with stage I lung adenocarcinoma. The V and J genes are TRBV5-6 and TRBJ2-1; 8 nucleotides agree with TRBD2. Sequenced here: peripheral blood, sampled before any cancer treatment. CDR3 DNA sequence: TGTGCCAGCAGCTGGACAGCGGGGGCCTACAATGAGCAGTTCTTC. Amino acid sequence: CASSWTAGAYNEQFF.